This TCR beta chain was captured by sequencing in a study of human T cells and chemical hapten exposure. Study context: Diphenylcyclopropenone, dosed weekly to the scalp, was given to patients throughout the approximately 22-week study. Patch tests applied 0.01% DPC to the upper back and were scored after 6 days. Study-level findings and limits: Because all patients had alopecia, their immune responses might differ from healthy ones. The formation of large CDR3 similarity clusters by expanded TCRs significantly exceeded that of controls.

Described time point: patch test 3, about 24 weeks after DPC sensitization. Treatment in this sample: therapeutic diphenylcyclopropenone sensitization with weekly scalp DPC. One entry per CDR3 protein results from TCRdb running MiXCR on the RACE reads. The sample lists some 110,000 distinct CDR3 sequences, around 11% occurring once. This CDR3 comprises 14 residues. V was pared by 6 bases and J by 2 bases, with 13 bases between. Germline CDR1 is LGHNT and CDR2 is FRNRAP. This clonotype was recorded at least ten times. Its cognate antigen is unknown. The chain carries TRBV12-5 and TRBJ2-5; tentatively, D is TRBD1 or TRBD2 (5 bases each). Sequences were derived from whole blood, sampled in connection with sensitization to the hapten diphenylcyclopropenone (DPC). This clonotype was obtained from a woman aged 45-59 years with alopecia areata. Some clones in this sample may be carry-over from other donors' samples. The CDR3 loop is CASGSGARQETQYF. DNA of the CDR3: TGTGCTAGTGGCTCCGGGGCGAGACAAGAGACCCAGTACTTC.